What follows describes a single TCR beta chain. What it recognizes is unknown. Some clones are missing from TCRdb's copy, which holds only in-frame ones; the method was immunoSEQ multiplex PCR. Of approximately 150,000 clones listed, around 90% are singletons. Both about-4-week and about-12-week second-dose recipients were combined. This specimen comes from a study of T cell responses to AZD1222 COVID-19 vaccine. Study-level findings and limits: Sampling that yielded the repertoires occurred only after the peak T cell response. Increases in Spike-specific TCR breadth and depth were seen after two AZD1222 doses. Seropositive at baseline were only 5 or 6 AZD1222 recipients.

V trimming: 0 bases; J trimming: 9 bases; junction bases outside the gene matches: 8. The CDR3 has 17 residues. The germline V gene encodes CDR1 SGDLS and CDR2 YYNGEE. This specimen consisted of peripheral blood, obtained 28 days after the second AZD1222 dose. This clonotype originated in an adult who received the AZD1222 COVID-19 vaccine. The J gene is TRBJ2-1, the V gene TRBV9; 14 bases agree with TRBD2. The CDR3 DNA sequence: TGTGCCAGCAGCGTAGCCCCGACTAGCGGGGGGGTAGGTGAGCAGTTCTTC. Protein product: CASSVAPTSGGVGEQFF.